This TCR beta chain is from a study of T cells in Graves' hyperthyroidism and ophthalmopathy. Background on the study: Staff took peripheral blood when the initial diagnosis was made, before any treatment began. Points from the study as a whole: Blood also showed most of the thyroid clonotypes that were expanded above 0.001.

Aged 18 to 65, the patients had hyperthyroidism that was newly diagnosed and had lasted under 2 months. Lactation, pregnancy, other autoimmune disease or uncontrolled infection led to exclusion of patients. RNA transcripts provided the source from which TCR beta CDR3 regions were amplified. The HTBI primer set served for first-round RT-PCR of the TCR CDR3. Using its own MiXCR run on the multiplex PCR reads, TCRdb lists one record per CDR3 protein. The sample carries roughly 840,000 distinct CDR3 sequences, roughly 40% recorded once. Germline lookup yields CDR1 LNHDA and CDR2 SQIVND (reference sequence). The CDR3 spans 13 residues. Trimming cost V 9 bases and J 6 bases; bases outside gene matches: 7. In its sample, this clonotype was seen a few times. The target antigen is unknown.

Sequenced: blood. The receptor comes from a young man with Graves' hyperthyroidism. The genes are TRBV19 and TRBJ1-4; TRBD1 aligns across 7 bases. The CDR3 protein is CASHRGFYEKLFF. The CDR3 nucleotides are TGTGCCAGCCACAGGGGATTTTATGAAAAACTGTTTTTT.